One and the same sample provided the 21 T cell receptor beta chains below, sequenced in a study of vaccination and CD4 T cells after COVID-19. Treatment defined: roughly ten-day PBMC culture with coronavirus spike peptide pools or control peptides (ViraFEST assay). Ahead of the COVID-19 pandemic (2011-2018), the CD4+ T cells of the unexposed donor were collected. These receptors have no known antigen. The Oncomine TCR Beta short-read assay sequenced DNA from cultured CD4+ T cells. A single record per CDR3 protein comes from TCRdb applying MiXCR to the PCR reads. The sample has about 6,600 distinct CDR3 sequences, 47% seen once. Sequencing used CD4+ T cells from blood, cultured in vitro. These receptors were obtained from a human donor in good health.

V is TRBV20-1 and J is TRBJ1-5, with D perhaps TRBD1 (6 bases). The CDR3 has 15 residues. Germline assignment: CDR1 DFQATT and CDR2 SNEGSKA (reference sequence). Trimming took 6 bases from V and 1 from J, leaving 16 bases between them. CDR3 in amino acids: CSAREGVGSNQPQHF. CDR3 sequence (DNA): TGCAGTGCCCGGGAGGGGGTAGGAAGCAATCAGCCCCAGCATTTT.

This chain uses TRBV5-1 with TRBJ1-1, with D tentatively TRBD1 (6 bases). Germline CDR1 SGHRS, CDR2 YFSETQ. V lost 0 bases, J lost 8 bases, and 11 bases lay in between. CDR3 length: 13 residues. The CDR3 DNA reads as TGCGCCAGCAGCTTGGAAGGGGGGCGAGAAGCTTTCTTT. It translates to CASSLEGGREAFF.

V is TRBV12-3 or TRBV12-4 and J is TRBJ1-2; D not resolved. The length of the CDR3 is 14 residues. Trimming pared 0 bases from V and 7 bases from J, leaving 12 bases between. CDR3 sequence: CASSLARGKGGYTF. The CDR3 bases are TGTGCCAGCAGTTTAGCGCGGGGTAAGGGTGGCTACACCTTC.

This clonotype is termed medium-sized. The J gene is TRBJ1-2, the V gene TRBV10-2; the match to TRBD1 covers 10 bases. Germline CDR1 WSHSY, CDR2 SAAADI. CDR3 length: 13 residues. V shed 7 bases and J 8 bases; nucleotides not matched to a gene: 7. CDR3 sequence reads: CASIRQGAAGYTF. The DNA for the CDR3 is TGCGCCAGCATAAGACAGGGGGCGGCCGGCTACACCTTC.

The V call is TRBV7-8, the J call TRBJ1-6, with 8 bases fitting TRBD1. The CDR3 runs to 17 residues. Per germline, CDR1 SGHVS and CDR2 FQNEAQ. Trimming removed 6 bases from V and 4 bases from J; junction bases left unmatched: 11. CDR3 DNA: TGTGCCAGCAGTCCCATACGGACAGGGAAGTATAATTCACCCCTCCACTTT. This translates into CASSPIRTGKYNSPLHF.

In its sample, this clonotype was seen a few times. The rearrangement links TRBV20-1 to TRBJ1-3; the D is unclear. Germline V gene lookup returns CDR1 DFQATT and CDR2 SNEGSKA (reference sequence). V dropped 0 bases and J dropped 0 bases, with 6 bases sitting between them. The CDR3 spans 14 residues. CDR3 DNA: TGCAGTGCTAGAGACAGTAACTCTGGAAACACCATATATTTT. Translating gives CSARDSNSGNTIYF.

By share, this clonotype ranks as medium-sized (0.01 to 0.1%). The rearrangement links TRBV20-1 to TRBJ2-7; 8 bases fit TRBD2. The trim removed 5 bases at V and 3 bases at J, leaving 12 bases unmatched. Per germline, CDR1 DFQATT and CDR2 SNEGSKA (reference sequence). CDR3 length equals 15 residues. CDR3 protein: CSAGRGLAGNYEQYF. The CDR3 DNA reads TGCAGTGCTGGACGCGGACTAGCCGGAAACTACGAGCAGTACTTC.

This clonotype came up a few times. V is TRBV6-1 and J is TRBJ1-2, with 8 bases identical to TRBD1. CDR1 MNHNS and CDR2 SASEGT come from the germline V gene. The junction had 8 bases not matched to a gene; V was cut back by 4 bases and J by 4 bases. The length of the CDR3 is 15 residues. The chain's CDR3 is CASSAMDRAGYGYTF. The CDR3 coding sequence is TGTGCCAGCAGTGCAATGGACAGGGCTGGCTATGGCTACACCTTC.

This clonotype was observed a handful of times. The chain links TRBV11-2 to TRBJ2-5; possibly TRBD2 for D (6 bases). This CDR3 has 15 amino acids. V lost 5 bases to trimming and J lost 5 bases, with 18 bases between them. Germline CDR1 is SGHAT and CDR2 is FQNNGV. The CDR3 DNA sequence: TGTGCCAGCAGCATGGGACTGCGAGGGGAGGAGACCCAGTACTTC. It translates to CASSMGLRGEETQYF.

The chain couples TRBV7-9 to TRBJ1-6; D is unresolved. This CDR3 spans 13 amino acids. Germline V CDR1 and CDR2: SEHNR, FQNEAQ (reference sequence). V dropped 3 bases and J dropped 13 bases, with 13 bases sitting between them. The CDR3 loop is CASSLVGSPPLHF. CDR3 DNA sequence: TGTGCCAGCAGCTTGGTTGGCTCCCCCCCCCTCCACTTT.

V is TRBV20-1 and J is TRBJ1-1; no firm D call. Germline lookup yields CDR1 DFQATT and CDR2 SNEGSKA (reference sequence). The length of the CDR3 is 17 residues. V lost 0 bases to trimming and J lost 5 bases, with 22 bases between them. The CDR3 is CSAREEGNTSPRTEAFF. CDR3 coding DNA: TGCAGTGCTAGAGAAGAGGGAAACACCTCACCAAGAACTGAAGCTTTCTTT.

This clonotype was detected only a few times. V and J are TRBV7-2 and TRBJ2-5; 8 nucleotides match TRBD1. The CDR3 runs 15 residues. CDR1 SGHTA and CDR2 FQGNSA come from the germline V gene. Unmatched junction bases numbered 10, after V lost 5 bases and J lost 5 bases. The chain's CDR3 is CASSPGQGMFETQYF. Here the CDR3 DNA reads TGTGCCAGCAGCCCCGGACAGGGTATGTTCGAGACCCAGTACTTC.

The chain links TRBV20-1 to TRBJ2-3, with D unclear. V was cut by 5 bases and J by 1 base, with 10 bases left in between. Germline loops: CDR1 DFQATT, CDR2 SNEGSKA (reference sequence). The CDR3 totals 13 residues. In DNA, the CDR3 is TGCAGTGCTGCTTTTTCGGGCACAGATACGCAGTATTTT. Translated: CSAAFSGTDTQYF.

The chain combines TRBV20-1 with TRBJ2-3; 8 bases line up with TRBD2. This CDR3 is built from 15 residues. V shed 6 bases and J 9 bases; nucleotides not matched to a gene: 17. From germline, CDR1 is DFQATT and CDR2 SNEGSKA (reference sequence). CDR3 DNA: TGCAGTGCCCGAAAGCCCACTAGCGGTCTTTCGACGCAGTATTTT. Translation gives CSARKPTSGLSTQYF.

The chain is built from TRBV6-2 or TRBV6-3 and TRBJ2-3; possibly TRBD1 for D (5 bases). V dropped 7 bases and J dropped 4 bases, with 18 bases sitting between them. Per the germline V gene, CDR1 is MNHEY and CDR2 is SVGEGT. This CDR3 is 15 amino acids long. DNA for the CDR3: TGTGCCAGCATGCTGGTCCTAGGGGAACCAGATACGCAGTATTTT. Amino acids: CASMLVLGEPDTQYF.

This rearrangement joins TRBV30 to TRBJ1-1; weak D call: TRBD1 (6 bases). Germline loops: CDR1 GTSNPN, CDR2 SVGIG (reference sequence). This CDR3 is built from 13 residues. V was cut by 2 bases and J by 6 bases, with 13 bases left in between. CDR3 DNA sequence: TGTGCCTGGAGTCAGGGGATTCGGTCTGAAGCTTTCTTT. Translated: CAWSQGIRSEAFF.

This chain connects TRBV15 to TRBJ1-5; no reliable D call. The ends were cut back, 0 bases at V and 1 base at J, with 10 bases in the middle. CDR1 is LNHNV, CDR2 YYDKDF, per germline (reference sequence). CDR3 length: 16 amino acids. CDR3 residues: CATSRDPVRSNQPQHF. CDR3 in DNA: TGTGCCACCAGCAGAGATCCGGTAAGGAGCAATCAGCCCCAGCATTTT.

This clonotype has a handful of counts. The CDR3 DNA follows: TGTGCCAGCAGTCAACGACAGAGCTCCTACGAGCAGTACTTC. Protein: CASSQRQSSYEQYF. The chain combines TRBV6-4 with TRBJ2-7; weak D call: TRBD1 (5 bases). Trimming took off 5 bases at V and 0 bases at J, with 11 bases between the two ends. Germline CDR1 MRHNA, CDR2 SNTAGT. The CDR3 has 14 residues.

The table lists this clonotype with a few counts. The chain recombines TRBV15 with TRBJ2-3; TRBD2 aligns across 8 bases. Germline values: CDR1 LNHNV, CDR2 YYDKDF (reference sequence). The trim removed 5 bases at V and 0 bases at J, leaving 1 base unmatched. CDR3 length equals 14 residues. CDR3 protein: CATSRGGSTDTQYF. In nucleotides, the CDR3 is TGTGCCACCAGCCGGGGGGGCAGCACAGATACGCAGTATTTT.

The sample holds a few counts of this clonotype. The chain recombines TRBV11-3 with TRBJ2-5, with D perhaps TRBD2 (5 bases). Trimming removed 1 base at V and 7 bases at J, with 10 bases between. The CDR3 runs to 13 residues. Looked up from germline, CDR1 is SGHNT and CDR2 is YENEEA. The CDR3 DNA sequence: TGTGCCAGCAGCTTAGGGGTGGGAGTGACCCAGTACTTC. It codes for CASSLGVGVTQYF.

V gene TRBV11-3 combines with J gene TRBJ2-1; D unresolved. Germline lookup yields CDR1 SGHNT and CDR2 YENEEA. The V gene lost 3 bases and the J gene lost 5 bases, with 8 bases spanning the gap. This CDR3 is built from 13 residues. DNA of the CDR3: TGTGCCAGCAGCTTGGCCCTAGACAATGAGCAGTTCTTC. Amino acid sequence: CASSLALDNEQFF.